This T cell receptor (beta chain) was identified during a study of CD8 T cells in ankylosing spondylitis. Points on this clonotype: Its antigen is not known.

The study's findings and limits: Earlier work had already found some motif variants in reactive arthritis synovial fluid and blood.

TCRdb used MiXCR to reprocess the 5' RACE reads, holding one entry per CDR3 protein. The sample has approximately 220,000 distinct CDR3 sequences; 20% to 30% are singletons. CDR3 length: 15 residues. CDR1 is DFQATT and CDR2 is SNEGSKA in the germline V gene (reference sequence). V was pared by 0 bases and J by 1 base, with 4 bases of the junction left unmatched. This clonotype originated in a male donor with ankylosing spondylitis or in good health (not recorded which). The sample taken for sequencing was blood, either unsorted or a sorted T cell fraction (not recorded which). This chain uses TRBV20-1 with TRBJ2-5, with 8 bases aligning to TRBD2. The DNA for the CDR3 is TGCAGTGCTAGAGACGCACTAGCGGTCCAAGAGACCCAGTACTTC. Protein sequence: CSARDALAVQETQYF.